Listed here is a single T cell receptor beta chain. Being one base from a much bigger clone, this may be a read error. Amplification of TCR beta CDR3 regions used RNA as the template. The HTBI primer set was used in a first-round RT-PCR of the TCR CDR3. Via MiXCR, TCRdb re-called the multiplex PCR reads, giving one row per CDR3 protein. The repertoire consists of approximately 49,000 distinct CDR3 sequences, with roughly 50% occurring once and the leading ten covering 34%. Newly diagnosed patients aged 18 to 65 had hyperthyroidism of under 2 months' duration. The data were taken from a study of T cells in Graves' hyperthyroidism and ophthalmopathy. CDR3 size: 15 residues.

The chain couples TRBV12-3 or TRBV12-4 to TRBJ2-3; 11 bases are shared with TRBD2. Sequencing was done on a sample of peripheral blood or thyroid tissue (not recorded which). This receptor was identified in a man aged 18 to 30 with Graves' hyperthyroidism. CDR3 region: CASRDGTSGTDTRYF. CDR3 coding DNA: TGTGCCAGCAGAGATGGGACTAGCGGCACAGATACGCGGTATTTT.